This T cell receptor beta chain was found in a study of T cell changes during pregnancy in multiple sclerosis. TCRdb's table, derived via immunoSEQ multiplex PCR, lists solely in-frame clones and lacks some. The sample holds some 22,000 clones, around 84% seen once. CDR1 and CDR2 (germline): SGHAT, FQNNGV. The trim removed 6 bases at V and 2 bases at J, leaving 9 bases unmatched. The CDR3 runs to 16 residues. The rearrangement joins TRBV11-2 to TRBJ2-3; TRBD1 matches 9 bases. The sequence was obtained from a female donor in good health, enrolled as a control in a pregnancy study. This material consisted of CD4+ T cells from peripheral blood mononuclear cells, taken in the second trimester of pregnancy. The CDR3 is CASSSNRGRVTDTQYF. The CDR3 DNA follows: TGTGCCAGCAGTTCAAACAGGGGGCGAGTCACAGATACGCAGTATTTT.